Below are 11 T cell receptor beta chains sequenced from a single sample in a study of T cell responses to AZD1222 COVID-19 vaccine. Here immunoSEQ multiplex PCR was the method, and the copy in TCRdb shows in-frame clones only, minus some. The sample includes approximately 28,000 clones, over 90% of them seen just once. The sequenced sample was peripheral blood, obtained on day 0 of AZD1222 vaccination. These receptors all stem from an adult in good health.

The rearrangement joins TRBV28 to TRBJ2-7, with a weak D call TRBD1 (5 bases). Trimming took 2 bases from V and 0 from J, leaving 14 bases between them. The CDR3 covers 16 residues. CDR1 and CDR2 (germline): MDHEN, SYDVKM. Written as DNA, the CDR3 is TGTGCCAGCAGTTTAATCGGCAGGGCTTCCTCCTACGAGCAGTACTTC. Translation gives CASSLIGRASSYEQYF.

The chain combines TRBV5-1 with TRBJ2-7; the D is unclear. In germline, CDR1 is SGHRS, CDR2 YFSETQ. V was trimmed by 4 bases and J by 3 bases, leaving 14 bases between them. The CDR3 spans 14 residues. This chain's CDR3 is CASSTTPASYEQYF. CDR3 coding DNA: TGCGCCAGCAGCACGACACCGGCGAGCTACGAGCAGTACTTC.

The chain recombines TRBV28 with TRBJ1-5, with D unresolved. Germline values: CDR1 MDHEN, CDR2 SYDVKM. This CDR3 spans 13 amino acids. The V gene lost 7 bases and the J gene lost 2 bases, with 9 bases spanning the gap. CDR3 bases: TGTGCCAGCACTCCGGATGGCAATCAGCCCCAGCATTTT. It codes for CASTPDGNQPQHF.

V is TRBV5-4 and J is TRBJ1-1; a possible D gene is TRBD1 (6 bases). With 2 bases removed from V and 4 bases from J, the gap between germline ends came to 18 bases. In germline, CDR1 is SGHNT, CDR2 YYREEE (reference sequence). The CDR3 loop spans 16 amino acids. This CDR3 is CASSFFGGQWGTEAFF. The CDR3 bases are TGTGCCAGCAGCTTCTTTGGGGGGCAGTGGGGCACTGAAGCTTTCTTT.

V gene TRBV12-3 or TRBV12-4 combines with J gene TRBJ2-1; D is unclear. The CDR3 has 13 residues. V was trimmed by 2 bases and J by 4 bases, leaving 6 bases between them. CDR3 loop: CASSLMSYNEQFF. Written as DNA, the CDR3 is TGTGCCAGCAGTTTAATGAGTTACAATGAGCAGTTCTTC.

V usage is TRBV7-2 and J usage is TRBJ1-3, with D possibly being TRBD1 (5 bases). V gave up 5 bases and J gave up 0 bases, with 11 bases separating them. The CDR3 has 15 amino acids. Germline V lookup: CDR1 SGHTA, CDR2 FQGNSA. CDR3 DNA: TGTGCCAGCAGCACGCCCGGGACCTCTGGAAACACCATATATTTT. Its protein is CASSTPGTSGNTIYF.

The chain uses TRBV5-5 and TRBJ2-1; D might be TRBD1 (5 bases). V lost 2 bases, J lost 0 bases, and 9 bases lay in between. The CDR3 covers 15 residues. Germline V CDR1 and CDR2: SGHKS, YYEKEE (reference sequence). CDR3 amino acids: CASSFGANSYNEQFF. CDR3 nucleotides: TGTGCCAGCAGCTTTGGGGCGAACTCCTACAATGAGCAGTTCTTC.

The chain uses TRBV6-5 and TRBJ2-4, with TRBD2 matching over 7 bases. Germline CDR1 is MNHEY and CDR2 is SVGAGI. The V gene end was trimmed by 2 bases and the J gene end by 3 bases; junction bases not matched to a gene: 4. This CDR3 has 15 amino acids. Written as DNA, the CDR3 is TGTGCCAGCAGTTACACACCTAGCGGCAAAAACATTCAGTACTTC. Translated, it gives CASSYTPSGKNIQYF.

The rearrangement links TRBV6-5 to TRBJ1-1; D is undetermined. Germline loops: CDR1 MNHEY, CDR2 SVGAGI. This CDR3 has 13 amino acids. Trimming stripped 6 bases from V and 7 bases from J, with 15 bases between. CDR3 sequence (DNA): TGTGCCAGCAGCCAAGGACTGACTCGTGAAGCTTTCTTT. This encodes CASSQGLTREAFF.

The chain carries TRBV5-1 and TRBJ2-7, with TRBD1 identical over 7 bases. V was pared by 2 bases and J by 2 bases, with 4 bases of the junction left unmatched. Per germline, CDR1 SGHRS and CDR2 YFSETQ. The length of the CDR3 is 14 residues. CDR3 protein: CASSLTGDPYEQYF. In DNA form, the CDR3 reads TGCGCCAGCAGCTTAACAGGGGACCCCTACGAGCAGTACTTC.

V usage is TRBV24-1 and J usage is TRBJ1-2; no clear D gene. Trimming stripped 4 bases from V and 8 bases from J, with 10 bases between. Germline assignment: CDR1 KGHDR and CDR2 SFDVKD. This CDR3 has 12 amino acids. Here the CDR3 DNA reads TGTGCCACCAGTGACCCTGACCGAGGCTACACCTTC. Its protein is CATSDPDRGYTF.